The 2 T cell receptor beta chains below all came from one sample that was sequenced in a study of blood T cell repertoires in COVID-19. Sequencing was performed with immunoSEQ multiplex PCR; in TCRdb, only in-frame clones are kept and a portion is missing. Here the sample spans 70,000 to 95,000 clones, 70% to 80% being singletons. The specimen was peripheral blood. Every receptor here comes from a human donor in a cohort sampled during active COVID-19.

This clone was seen more than once but under ten times. V is TRBV28 and J is TRBJ2-5; 7 bases are shared with TRBD1. Germline CDR1 is MDHEN and CDR2 is SYDVKM. The CDR3 contains 15 residues. Trimming cost V 6 bases and J 1 base; bases outside gene matches: 8. This chain's CDR3 is CASRGRDRSQETQYF. The CDR3 DNA sequence: TGTGCCAGCAGGGGAAGGGACAGATCCCAAGAGACCCAGTACTTC.

The V gene is TRBV19, the J gene TRBJ2-3, with TRBD2 matching 7 bases. This CDR3 has 14 residues. J gave up 2 bases and V 4 bases, and 3 bases lay outside the gene matches. CDR1 LNHDA and CDR2 SQIVND come from the germline V gene (reference sequence). The CDR3 DNA reads TGTGCCAGTAGTAAAGCGGGGCTCACAGATACGCAGTATTTT. As protein: CASSKAGLTDTQYF.